This T cell receptor beta chain appears in the sequencing data of a study of blood T cells in healthy people across ages. General study points: In these data, TCR beta diversity tracked strongly with naive T cell percentage. Nothing was known about donor CMV status, and this possibly confounded expanded clonotype changes.

A J-beta primer mix and a sample-barcoded 5' primer were used in a second PCR of about 7 to 12 cycles. Each of the cDNA molecules was tagged by a template-switch adaptor with 12 random nucleotides. Each CDR3 protein gets one entry after TCRdb re-called the 5' RACE reads with MiXCR. Of 1.5 million to 1.8 million distinct CDR3 sequences in the sample, approximately 43% were seen once. With respect to this clonotype: Its target is unknown.

Samples had at least 7 million PBMCs isolated from them. V was clipped by 3 bases and J by 1 base; unmatched bases: 2. The germline gives CDR1 MDHEN, CDR2 SYDVKM. The CDR3 is made up of 14 amino acids. The source material was blood. The chain joins TRBV28 to TRBJ1-2; TRBD1 aligns across 7 bases. The sequence came from a woman between 18 and 29 years old in good health. CDR3 nucleotides: TGTGCCAGCAGTTTTGCAGGGGGTAACTATGGCTACACCTTC. Protein product: CASSFAGGNYGYTF.